This section outlines one T cell receptor beta chain sequence together with its context. Its antigen remains unknown. The data are from a study of T cell responses to AZD1222 COVID-19 vaccine. Study results and caveats: There were mostly white British donors and more females than males, and clonal diversity was possibly underestimated. After the peak T cell response, and only then, were repertoires sampled.

Sequencing was performed with immunoSEQ multiplex PCR; in TCRdb, only in-frame clones are kept and a portion is missing. The table shows 140,000 to 150,000 clones, with roughly 89% occurring only once. This sequence originates from an adult in good health. This specimen was peripheral blood, taken on day 0 of AZD1222 vaccination.

CDR3 DNA sequence: TGTGCCAGCAGCACAGAACAGGGGAAAATCTCCAATGAGCAGTTCTTC. This translates into CASSTEQGKISNEQFF. The V gene is TRBV5-6, the J gene TRBJ2-1; 7 nucleotides align to TRBD1. Looked up from germline, CDR1 is SGHDT and CDR2 is YYEEEE. Losses at the gene ends were 4 bases for V and 6 bases for J; bases not matched to a gene: 13. This CDR3 comprises 16 residues.